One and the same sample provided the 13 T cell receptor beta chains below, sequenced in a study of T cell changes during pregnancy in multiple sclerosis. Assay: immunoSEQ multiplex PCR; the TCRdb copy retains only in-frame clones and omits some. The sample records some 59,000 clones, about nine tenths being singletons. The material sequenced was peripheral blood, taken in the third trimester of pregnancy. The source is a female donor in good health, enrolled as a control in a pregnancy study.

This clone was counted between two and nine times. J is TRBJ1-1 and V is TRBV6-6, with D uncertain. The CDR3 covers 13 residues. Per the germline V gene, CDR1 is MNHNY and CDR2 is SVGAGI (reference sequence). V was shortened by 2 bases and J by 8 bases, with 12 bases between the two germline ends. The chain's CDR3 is CASSYTTPTEAFF. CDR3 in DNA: TGTGCCAGCAGTTACACGACACCAACCGAAGCTTTCTTT.

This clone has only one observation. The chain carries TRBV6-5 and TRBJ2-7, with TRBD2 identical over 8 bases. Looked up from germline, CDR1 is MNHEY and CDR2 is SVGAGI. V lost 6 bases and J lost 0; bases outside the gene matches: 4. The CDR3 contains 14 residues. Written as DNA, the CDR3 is TGTGCCAGCAGACCGGGGGGGAGCTCCTACGAGCAGTACTTC. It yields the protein CASRPGGSSYEQYF.

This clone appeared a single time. The CDR3, as DNA: TGTGCCAGCAGTCGACAGGGGATTAATTCACCCCTCCACTTT. This gives the protein CASSRQGINSPLHF. The chain employs TRBV27 and TRBJ1-6, with TRBD1 identical over 8 bases. This CDR3 has 14 amino acids. V lost 5 bases, J lost 6 bases, and 3 bases stayed unmatched. Germline CDR1 is MNHEY and CDR2 is SMNVEV (reference sequence).

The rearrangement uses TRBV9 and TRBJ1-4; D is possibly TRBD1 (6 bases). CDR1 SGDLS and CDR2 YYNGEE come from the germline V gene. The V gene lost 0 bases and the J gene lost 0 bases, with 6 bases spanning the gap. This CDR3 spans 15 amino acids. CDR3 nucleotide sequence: TGTGCCAGCAGCGTAGGGACAGCAACTAATGAAAAACTGTTTTTT. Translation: CASSVGTATNEKLFF.

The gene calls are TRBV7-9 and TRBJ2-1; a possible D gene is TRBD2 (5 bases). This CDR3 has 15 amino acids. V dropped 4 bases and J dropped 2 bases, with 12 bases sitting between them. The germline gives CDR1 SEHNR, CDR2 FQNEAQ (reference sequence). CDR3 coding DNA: TGTGCCAGCAGCTATACACCCGGGACCTACAATGAGCAGTTCTTC. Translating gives CASSYTPGTYNEQFF. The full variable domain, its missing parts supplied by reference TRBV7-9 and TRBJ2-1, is DTGVSQNPRHKITKRGQNVTFRCDPISEHNRLYWYRQTLGQGPEFLTYFQNEAQLEKSRLLSDRFSAERPKGSFSTLEIQRTEQGDSAMYLCASSYTPGTYNEQFFGPGTRLTVL.

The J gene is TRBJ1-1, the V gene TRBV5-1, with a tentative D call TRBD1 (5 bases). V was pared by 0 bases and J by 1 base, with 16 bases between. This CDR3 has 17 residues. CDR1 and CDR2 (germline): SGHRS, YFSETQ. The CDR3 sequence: CASSLARAGSPNTEAFF. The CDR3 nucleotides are TGCGCCAGCAGCTTGGCCAGGGCAGGCTCCCCGAACACTGAAGCTTTCTTT.

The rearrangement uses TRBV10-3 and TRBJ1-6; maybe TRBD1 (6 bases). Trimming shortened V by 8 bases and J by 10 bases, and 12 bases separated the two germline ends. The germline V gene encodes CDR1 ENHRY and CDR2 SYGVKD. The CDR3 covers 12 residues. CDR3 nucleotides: TGTGCCATCCGGACAGAAGGGTCACCCCTCCACTTT. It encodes CAIRTEGSPLHF.

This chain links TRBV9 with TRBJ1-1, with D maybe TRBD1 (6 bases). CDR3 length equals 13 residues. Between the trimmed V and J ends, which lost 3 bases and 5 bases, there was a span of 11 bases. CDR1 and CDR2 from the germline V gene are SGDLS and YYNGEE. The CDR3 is CASSAQGRTEAFF. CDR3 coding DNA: TGTGCCAGCAGCGCCCAGGGGCGAACTGAAGCTTTCTTT.

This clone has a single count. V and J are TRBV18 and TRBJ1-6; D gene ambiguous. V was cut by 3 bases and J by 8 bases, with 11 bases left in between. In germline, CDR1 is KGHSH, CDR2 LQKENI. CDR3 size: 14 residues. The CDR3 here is CASSPDPRDSPLHF. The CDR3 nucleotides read TGTGCCAGCTCACCCGACCCGAGGGATTCACCCCTCCACTTT.

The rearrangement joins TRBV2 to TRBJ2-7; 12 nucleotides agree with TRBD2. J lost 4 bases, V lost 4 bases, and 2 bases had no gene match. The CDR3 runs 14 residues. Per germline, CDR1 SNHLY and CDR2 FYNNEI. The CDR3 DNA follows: TGTGCCAGCAGTGGGACTAGCGGGGTTTACGAGCAGTACTTC. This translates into CASSGTSGVYEQYF.

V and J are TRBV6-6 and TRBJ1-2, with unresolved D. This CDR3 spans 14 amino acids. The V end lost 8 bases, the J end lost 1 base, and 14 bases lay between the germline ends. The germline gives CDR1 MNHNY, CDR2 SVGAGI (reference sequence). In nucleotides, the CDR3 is TGTGCCAGCGTCGAGGGAGGGAGTAACTATGGCTACACCTTC. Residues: CASVEGGSNYGYTF.

DNA for the CDR3: TGTGCCAGCAGCACCACAGGGAGCTCTGGAAACACCATATATTTT. This encodes CASSTTGSSGNTIYF. The chain employs TRBV7-2 and TRBJ1-3; D possibly corresponds to TRBD1 (6 bases). The V gene lost 5 bases and the J gene lost 0 bases, with 11 bases spanning the gap. Germline V gene lookup returns CDR1 SGHTA and CDR2 FQGNSA. The CDR3 is 15 amino acids.

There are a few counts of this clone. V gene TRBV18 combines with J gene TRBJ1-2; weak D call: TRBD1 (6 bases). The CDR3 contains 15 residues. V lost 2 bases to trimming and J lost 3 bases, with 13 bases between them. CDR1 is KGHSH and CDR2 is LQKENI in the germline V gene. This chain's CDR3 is CASSPSSRGDYGYTF. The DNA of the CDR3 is TGTGCCAGCTCACCATCAAGCAGGGGTGACTATGGCTACACCTTC.